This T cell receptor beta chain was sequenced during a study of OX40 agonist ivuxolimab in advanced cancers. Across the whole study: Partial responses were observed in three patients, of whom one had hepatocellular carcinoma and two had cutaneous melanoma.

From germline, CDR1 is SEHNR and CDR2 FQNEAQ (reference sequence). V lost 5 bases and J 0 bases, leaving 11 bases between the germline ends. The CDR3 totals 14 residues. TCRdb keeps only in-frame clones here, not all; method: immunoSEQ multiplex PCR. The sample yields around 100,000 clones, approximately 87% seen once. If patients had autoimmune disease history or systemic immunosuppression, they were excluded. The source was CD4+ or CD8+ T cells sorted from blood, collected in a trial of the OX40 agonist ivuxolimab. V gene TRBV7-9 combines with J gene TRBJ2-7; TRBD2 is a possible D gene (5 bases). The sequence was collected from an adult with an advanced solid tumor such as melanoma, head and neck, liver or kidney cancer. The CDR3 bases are TGTGCCAGCAGCAGCCTGGGGAGCTCCTACGAGCAGTACTTC. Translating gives CASSSLGSSYEQYF.